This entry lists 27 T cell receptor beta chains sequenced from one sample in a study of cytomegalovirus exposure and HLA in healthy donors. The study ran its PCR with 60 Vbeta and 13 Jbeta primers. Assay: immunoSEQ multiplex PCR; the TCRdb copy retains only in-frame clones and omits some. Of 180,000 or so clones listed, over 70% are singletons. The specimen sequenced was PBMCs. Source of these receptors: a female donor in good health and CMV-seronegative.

The CDR3 here is CATSRNRNSGGNQPQHF. The CDR3, as DNA: TGTGCCACCAGCAGAAATCGTAACAGTGGTGGCAATCAGCCCCAGCATTTT. This chain uses TRBV15 with TRBJ1-5; D uncertain. V gave up 2 bases and J gave up 2 bases, with 16 bases separating them. Germline lookup yields CDR1 LNHNV and CDR2 YYDKDF (reference sequence). There are 17 residues in the CDR3. Full variable domain (missing parts from reference TRBV15 and TRBJ1-5): DAMVIQNPRYQVTQFGKPVTLSCSQTLNHNVMYWYQQKSSQAPKLLFHYYDKDFNNEADTPDNFQSRRPNTSFCFLDIRSPGLGDTAMYLCATSRNRNSGGNQPQHFGDGTRLSIL.

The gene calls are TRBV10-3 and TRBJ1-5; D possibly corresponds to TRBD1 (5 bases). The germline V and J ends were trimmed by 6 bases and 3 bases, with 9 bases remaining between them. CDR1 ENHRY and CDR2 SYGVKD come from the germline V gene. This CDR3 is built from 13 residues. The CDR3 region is CAISSRDNQPQHF. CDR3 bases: TGTGCCATCAGCTCCAGGGACAATCAGCCCCAGCATTTT.

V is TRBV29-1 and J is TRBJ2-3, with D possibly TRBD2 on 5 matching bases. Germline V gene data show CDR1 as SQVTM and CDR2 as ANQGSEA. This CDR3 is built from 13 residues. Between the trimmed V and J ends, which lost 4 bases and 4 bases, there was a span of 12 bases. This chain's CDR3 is CSVGESMADTQYF. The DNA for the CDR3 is TGCAGCGTTGGGGAGTCCATGGCAGATACGCAGTATTTT.

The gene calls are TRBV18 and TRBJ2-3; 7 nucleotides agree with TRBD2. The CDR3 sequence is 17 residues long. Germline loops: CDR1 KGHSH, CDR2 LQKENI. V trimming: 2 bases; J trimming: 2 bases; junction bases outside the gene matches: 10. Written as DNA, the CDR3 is TGTGCCAGCTCACCATTGGTCCTAGCGGCCAACACAGATACGCAGTATTTT. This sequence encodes CASSPLVLAANTDTQYF. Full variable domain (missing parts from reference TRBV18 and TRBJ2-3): NAGVMQNPRHLVRRRGQEARLRCSPMKGHSHVYWYRQLPEEGLKFMVYLQKENIIDESGMPKERFSAEFPKEGPSILRIQQVVRGDSAAYFCASSPLVLAANTDTQYFGPGTRLTVL.

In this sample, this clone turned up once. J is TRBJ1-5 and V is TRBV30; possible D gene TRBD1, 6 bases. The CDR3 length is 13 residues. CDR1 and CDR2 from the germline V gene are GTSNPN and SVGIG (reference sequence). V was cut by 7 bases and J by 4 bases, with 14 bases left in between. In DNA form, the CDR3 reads TGTGCCTTCCGAGGGCAGGGGAATCAGCCCCAGCATTTT. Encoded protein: CAFRGQGNQPQHF. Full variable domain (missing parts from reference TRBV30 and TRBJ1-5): SQTIHQWPATLVQPVGSPLSLECTVEGTSNPNLYWYRQAAGRGLQLLFYSVGIGQISSEVPQNLSASRPQDRQFILSSKKLLLSDSGFYLCAFRGQGNQPQHFGDGTRLSIL.

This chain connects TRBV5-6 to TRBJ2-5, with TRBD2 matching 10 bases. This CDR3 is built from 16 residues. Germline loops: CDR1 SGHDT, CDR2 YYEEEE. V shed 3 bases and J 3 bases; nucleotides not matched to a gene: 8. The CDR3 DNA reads TGTGCCAGCAGCTCGGCCTTAGCGGGAGGCAAAGAGACCCAGTACTTC. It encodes CASSSALAGGKETQYF.

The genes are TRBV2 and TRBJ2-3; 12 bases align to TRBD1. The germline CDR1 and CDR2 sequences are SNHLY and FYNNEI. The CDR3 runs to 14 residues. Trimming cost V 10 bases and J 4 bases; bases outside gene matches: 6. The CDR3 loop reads CATPGTGGPDTQYF. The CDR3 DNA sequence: TGTGCCACCCCAGGGACAGGGGGCCCAGATACGCAGTATTTT.

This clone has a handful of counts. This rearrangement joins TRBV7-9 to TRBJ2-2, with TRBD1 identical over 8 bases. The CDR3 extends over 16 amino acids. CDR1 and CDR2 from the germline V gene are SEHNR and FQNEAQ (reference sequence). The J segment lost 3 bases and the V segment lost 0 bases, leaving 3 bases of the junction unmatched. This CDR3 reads CASSLATGVHTGELFF. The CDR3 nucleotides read TGTGCCAGCAGCTTAGCGACAGGGGTCCACACCGGGGAGCTGTTTTTT.

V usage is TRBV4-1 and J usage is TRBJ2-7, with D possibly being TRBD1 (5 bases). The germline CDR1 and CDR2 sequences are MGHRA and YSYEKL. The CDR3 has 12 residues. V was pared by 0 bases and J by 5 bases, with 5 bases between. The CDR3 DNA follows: TGCGCCAGCAGCCAAGAAGGGGACGAGCAGTACTTC. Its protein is CASSQEGDEQYF.

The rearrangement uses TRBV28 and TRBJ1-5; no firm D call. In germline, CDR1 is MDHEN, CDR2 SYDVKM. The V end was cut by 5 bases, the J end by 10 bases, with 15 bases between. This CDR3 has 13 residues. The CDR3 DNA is TGTGCCAGCAGTACCGACACAAATGGACCCCAGCATTTT. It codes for CASSTDTNGPQHF.

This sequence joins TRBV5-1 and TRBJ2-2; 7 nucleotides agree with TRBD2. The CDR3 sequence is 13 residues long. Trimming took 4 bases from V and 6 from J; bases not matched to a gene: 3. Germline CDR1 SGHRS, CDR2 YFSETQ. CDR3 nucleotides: TGCGCCAGCAGCCCCGCGGGAGCCGGGGAGCTGTTTTTT. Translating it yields CASSPAGAGELFF.

The CDR3: CASTHLGQTPTDRTDTQYF. CDR3 nucleotide sequence: TGTGCCAGCACCCACTTGGGGCAGACACCCACTGACCGCACAGATACGCAGTATTTT. The chain employs TRBV27 and TRBJ2-3, with TRBD1 as a possible D gene (5 bases). The CDR3 is made up of 19 amino acids. The ends were cut back, 7 bases at V and 1 base at J, with 27 bases in the middle. Germline V gene sequence: CDR1 MNHEY, CDR2 SMNVEV (reference sequence).

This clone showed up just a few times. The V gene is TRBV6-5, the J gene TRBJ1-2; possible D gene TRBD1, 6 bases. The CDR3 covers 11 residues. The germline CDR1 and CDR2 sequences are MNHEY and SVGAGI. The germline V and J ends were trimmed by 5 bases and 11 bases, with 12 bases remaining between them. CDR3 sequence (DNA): TGTGCCAGCAGTGTAAACAGGGAGTACACCTTC. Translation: CASSVNREYTF.

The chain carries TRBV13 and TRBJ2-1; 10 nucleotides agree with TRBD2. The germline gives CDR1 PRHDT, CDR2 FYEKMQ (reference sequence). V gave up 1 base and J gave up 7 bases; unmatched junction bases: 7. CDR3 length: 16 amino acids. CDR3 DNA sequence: TGTGCCAGCAGCTTAGTTCGGACTAGCGGACCTAATGAGCAGTTCTTC. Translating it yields CASSLVRTSGPNEQFF.

The CDR3 is CASSQVGGLTTPAFF. The CDR3 nucleotides read TGCGCCAGCAGCCAAGTGGGGGGGCTTACCACCCCAGCTTTCTTT. The chain uses TRBV4-1 and TRBJ1-1, with D possibly TRBD1 on 6 matching bases. The CDR3 covers 15 residues. V lost 1 base and J 10 bases, leaving 19 bases between the germline ends. The V gene's germline CDR1 is MGHRA and CDR2 YSYEKL.

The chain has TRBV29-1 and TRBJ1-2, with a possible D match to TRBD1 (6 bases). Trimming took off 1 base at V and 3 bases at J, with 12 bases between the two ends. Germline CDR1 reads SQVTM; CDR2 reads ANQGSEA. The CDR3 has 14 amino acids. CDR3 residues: CSVEGQQGYYGYTF. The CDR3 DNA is TGCAGCGTTGAAGGTCAACAGGGCTACTATGGCTACACCTTC.

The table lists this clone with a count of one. CDR3 bases: TGTGCCACCAGCCGGGACAGCTCAGGCGAGCAGTACTTC. Translating it yields CATSRDSSGEQYF. The chain recombines TRBV6-1 with TRBJ2-7; 7 bases are shared with TRBD1. The CDR3 consists of 13 residues. V shed 10 bases, J shed 6 bases, and the junction held 12 bases outside the gene matches. CDR1 and CDR2 (germline): MNHNS, SASEGT.

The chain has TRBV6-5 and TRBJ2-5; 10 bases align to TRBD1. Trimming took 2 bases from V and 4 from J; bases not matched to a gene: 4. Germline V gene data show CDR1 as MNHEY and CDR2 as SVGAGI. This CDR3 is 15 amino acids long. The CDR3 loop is CASSYLGQGGETQYF. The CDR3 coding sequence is TGTGCCAGCAGTTACCTAGGACAGGGGGGAGAGACCCAGTACTTC.

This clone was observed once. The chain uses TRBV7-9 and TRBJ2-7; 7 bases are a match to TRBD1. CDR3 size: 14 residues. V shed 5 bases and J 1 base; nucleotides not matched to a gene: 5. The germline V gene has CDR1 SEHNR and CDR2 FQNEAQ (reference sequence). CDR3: CASSARQGSYEQYF. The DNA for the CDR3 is TGTGCCAGCAGCGCCCGACAGGGTTCCTACGAGCAGTACTTC.

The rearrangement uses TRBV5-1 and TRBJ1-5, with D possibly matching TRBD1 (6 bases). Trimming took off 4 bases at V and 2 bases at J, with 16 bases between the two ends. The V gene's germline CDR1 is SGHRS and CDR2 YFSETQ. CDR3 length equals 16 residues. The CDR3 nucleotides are TGCGCCAGCAGCCCTGGGAGGGGGGGTCGCAATCAGCCCCAGCATTTT. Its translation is CASSPGRGGRNQPQHF.

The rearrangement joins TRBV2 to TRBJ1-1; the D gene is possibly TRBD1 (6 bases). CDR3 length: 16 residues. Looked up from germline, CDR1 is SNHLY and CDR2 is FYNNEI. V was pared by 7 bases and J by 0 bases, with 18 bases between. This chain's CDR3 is CASTHSNRALNTEAFF. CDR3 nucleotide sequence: TGTGCCAGCACCCACTCCAACAGGGCCCTGAACACTGAAGCTTTCTTT.

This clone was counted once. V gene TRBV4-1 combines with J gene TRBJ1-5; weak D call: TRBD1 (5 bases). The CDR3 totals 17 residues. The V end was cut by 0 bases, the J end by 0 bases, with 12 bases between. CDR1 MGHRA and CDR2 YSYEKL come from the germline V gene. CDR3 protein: CASSQDGRAYSNQPQHF. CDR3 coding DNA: TGCGCCAGCAGCCAAGACGGCAGGGCATATAGCAATCAGCCCCAGCATTTT.

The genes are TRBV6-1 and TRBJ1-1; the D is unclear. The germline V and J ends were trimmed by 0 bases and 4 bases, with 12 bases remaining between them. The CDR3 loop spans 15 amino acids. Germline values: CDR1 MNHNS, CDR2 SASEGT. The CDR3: CASSEAGSGSTEAFF. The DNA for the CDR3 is TGTGCCAGCAGTGAAGCCGGTTCGGGTAGCACTGAAGCTTTCTTT.

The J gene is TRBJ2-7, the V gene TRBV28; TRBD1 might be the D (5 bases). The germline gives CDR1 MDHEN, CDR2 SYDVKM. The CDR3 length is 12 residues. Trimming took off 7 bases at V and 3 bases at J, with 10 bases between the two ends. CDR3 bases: TGTGCCAGCAACCCTGACAGCTACGAGCAGTACTTC. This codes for CASNPDSYEQYF.

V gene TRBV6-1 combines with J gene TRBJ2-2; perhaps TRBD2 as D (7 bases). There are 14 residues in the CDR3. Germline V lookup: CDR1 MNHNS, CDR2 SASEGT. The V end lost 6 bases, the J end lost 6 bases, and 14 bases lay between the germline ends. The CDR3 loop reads CASRGGARPGELFF. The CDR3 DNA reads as TGTGCCAGCAGGGGGGGGGCCCGTCCCGGGGAGCTGTTTTTT.

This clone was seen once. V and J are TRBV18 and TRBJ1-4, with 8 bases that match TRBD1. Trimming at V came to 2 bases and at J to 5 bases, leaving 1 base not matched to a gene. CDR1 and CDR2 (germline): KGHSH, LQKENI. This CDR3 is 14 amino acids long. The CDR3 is CASSPGTGNEKLFF. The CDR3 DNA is TGTGCCAGCTCACCAGGGACAGGCAATGAAAAACTGTTTTTT.

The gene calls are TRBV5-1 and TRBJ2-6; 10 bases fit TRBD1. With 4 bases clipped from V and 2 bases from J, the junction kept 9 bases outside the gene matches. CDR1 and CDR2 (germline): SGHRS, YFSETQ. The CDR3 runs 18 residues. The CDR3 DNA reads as TGCGCCAGCAGCCGCTCGAGACAGGGGGCCGCTGGGGCCAACGTCCTGACTTTC. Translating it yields CASSRSRQGAAGANVLTF.